This T cell receptor (beta chain) comes out of a study of preoperative IRX-2 immunotherapy in early breast cancer. Treatment defined: preoperative locoregional IRX-2 cytokine immunotherapy. This phase Ib study tested locoregional IRX-2 cytokine immunotherapy given before surgery. Germline CDR1 and CDR2: MDHEN and SYDVKM. The CDR3 has 14 amino acids. After removal of 5 bases from V and 6 bases from J, the junction contained 7 bases not matched to a gene. Sample share makes this clone large. Profiling relied on immunoSEQ multiplex PCR, and the TCRdb table lists in-frame clones only, not all of them. The sample has fewer than 3,500 clones, roughly 72% seen once.

The sample here was tumor tissue, taken before IRX-2 immunotherapy. This TCR came from a human donor with breast cancer. V and J are TRBV28 and TRBJ2-7; 10 positions agree with TRBD1. The CDR3 coding sequence is TGTGCCAGCAGTGCAGACAGGGGGCTGTCCGAGCAGTACTTC. It codes for CASSADRGLSEQYF.